This TCR beta chain was recovered during a study of blood T cell repertoires in COVID-19. Background on the study: Sample material is recorded as cDNA or gDNA derived from T cells, B-cell-depleted T cells, or PBMCs.

Followed over time, Seattle patients had been enrolled while infection was active. This clone was seen a handful of times. In the original processing: From reference gene primer amplification, estimates of nucleated cell counts were derived. The repertoire was sequenced with immunoSEQ multiplex PCR; TCRdb's copy has only in-frame clones and lacks some. D and trimming were read from the DNA, whereas the V and J calls and clone size are those reported in that table. The repertoire has about 230,000 clones, approximately 85% of them found once; the top ten carry 4.5% to 6%. The source of this sequence is a middle-aged man with COVID-19, enrolled during active disease. The sequenced material came from peripheral blood.

CDR3 bases: TGTGCCAGCAGCTCCGGACAACGGGTCCGGCAGTATTTT. Translated: CASSSGQRVRQYF. V usage is TRBV27 and J usage is TRBJ2-3; tentatively, D is TRBD1 (5 bases). V was trimmed by 6 bases and J by 11 bases, leaving 18 bases between them. In germline, CDR1 is MNHEY, CDR2 SMNVEV (reference sequence). The length of the CDR3 is 13 residues.